Presented here are 18 T cell receptor beta chains from one specimen sequenced in a study of T cell clones after liver transplantation. Assay: immunoSEQ multiplex PCR; the TCRdb copy retains only in-frame clones and omits some. The repertoire holds 85,000 to 130,000 clones, with 75% to 90% as singletons. The sample was CD4+ T cells from blood, taken before liver transplant. Receptors were obtained from a human donor who received a liver transplant.

The chain employs TRBV19 and TRBJ1-2; a possible D gene is TRBD1 (6 bases). Germline V gene data show CDR1 as LNHDA and CDR2 as SQIVND (reference sequence). Trimming left V 7 bases short and J 4 bases short, with 19 bases between. The CDR3 is 15 amino acids. The CDR3 protein is CASIGGAGVGYGYTF. CDR3 nucleotide sequence: TGTGCCAGTATTGGAGGCGCAGGGGTGGGCTATGGCTACACCTTC.

V and J are TRBV9 and TRBJ2-1, with D perhaps matching TRBD1 or TRBD2 (5 bases each). V was clipped by 0 bases and J by 10 bases, with 14 bases between them. CDR3 size: 14 residues. Germline loops: CDR1 SGDLS, CDR2 YYNGEE. CDR3 sequence reads: CASSVGPPRGEQFF. The CDR3 DNA is TGTGCCAGCAGCGTAGGACCTCCGAGGGGCGAGCAGTTCTTC.

The V call is TRBV9, the J call TRBJ1-2; D is ambiguous. The V end lost 4 bases, the J end lost 3 bases, and 13 bases lay between the germline ends. Germline CDR1 is SGDLS and CDR2 is YYNGEE. The CDR3 has 14 amino acids. The CDR3 bases are TGTGCCAGCAGCCCCAGTGGGGAGGACTATGGCTACACCTTC. Protein: CASSPSGEDYGYTF. Full variable domain (remainder filled in from reference TRBV9 and TRBJ1-2): DSGVTQTPKHLITATGQRVTLRCSPRSGDLSVYWYQQSLDQGLQFLIQYYNGEERAKGNILERFSAQQFPDLHSELNLSSLELGDSALYFCASSPSGEDYGYTFGSGTRLTVV.

The genes are TRBV2 and TRBJ1-5; D not resolved. Per germline, CDR1 SNHLY and CDR2 FYNNEI. The length of the CDR3 is 13 residues. Between the trimmed V and J ends, which lost 6 bases and 0 bases, there was a span of 6 bases. The CDR3 loop reads CASSGNSNQPQHF. The CDR3 DNA sequence: TGTGCCAGCAGCGGAAATAGCAATCAGCCCCAGCATTTT.

The CDR3 reads CSVGQGMGNQPQHF. DNA for the CDR3: TGCAGCGTAGGACAGGGTATGGGCAATCAGCCCCAGCATTTT. This rearrangement joins TRBV29-1 to TRBJ1-5; 8 positions match TRBD1. J was trimmed by 2 bases and V by 6 bases; bases with no gene match: 6. Looked up from germline, CDR1 is SQVTM and CDR2 is ANQGSEA. The CDR3 extends over 14 amino acids. The variable domain in full, completed from reference TRBV29-1 and TRBJ1-5, reads SAVISQKPSRDICQRGTSLTIQCQVDSQVTMMFWYRQQPGQSLTLIATANQGSEATYESGFVIDKFPISRPNLTFSTLTVSNMSPEDSSIYLCSVGQGMGNQPQHFGDGTRLSIL.

The V and J genes are TRBV9 and TRBJ1-1; D might be TRBD1 (5 bases). CDR1 and CDR2 from the germline V gene are SGDLS and YYNGEE. The CDR3 is made up of 13 amino acids. Trimming removed 4 bases from V and 2 bases from J, with 9 bases in between. The CDR3 reads CASSLRGNTEAFF. DNA for the CDR3: TGTGCCAGCAGCCTAAGGGGAAACACTGAAGCTTTCTTT.

The rearrangement joins TRBV5-1 to TRBJ1-2, with a possible D match to TRBD1 (6 bases). The germline V and J ends were trimmed by 4 bases and 2 bases, with 15 bases remaining between them. This CDR3 contains 15 residues. CDR1 and CDR2 (germline): SGHRS, YFSETQ. The CDR3 sequence: CASSTRPDSNYGYTF. Written as DNA, the CDR3 is TGCGCCAGCAGCACCCGCCCGGACAGCAACTATGGCTACACCTTC.

The chain has TRBV28 and TRBJ1-2; D possibly corresponds to TRBD1 (6 bases). V lost 7 bases to trimming and J lost 2 bases, with 11 bases between them. The germline CDR1 and CDR2 sequences are MDHEN and SYDVKM. The CDR3 is 13 residues long. CDR3 sequence: CASNQGQNYGYTF. DNA for the CDR3: TGTGCCAGCAATCAAGGACAGAACTATGGCTACACCTTC.

The CDR3 here is CASSVAARGRTGELFF. Here the CDR3 DNA reads TGTGCCAGCAGCGTAGCTGCCAGGGGGAGGACCGGGGAGCTGTTTTTT. The rearrangement uses TRBV9 and TRBJ2-2, with D maybe TRBD1 (7 bases). The CDR3 contains 16 residues. Trimming took off 0 bases at V and 5 bases at J, with 14 bases between the two ends. Germline lookup yields CDR1 SGDLS and CDR2 YYNGEE.

DNA for the CDR3: TGTGCCAGCAGCTTGGGCCAGGGGGCGGATCAGCCCCAGCATTTT. Amino acid sequence: CASSLGQGADQPQHF. This sequence joins TRBV5-4 and TRBJ1-5, with 8 bases identical to TRBD1. Losses at the gene ends were 0 bases for V and 5 bases for J; bases not matched to a gene: 4. Germline loops: CDR1 SGHNT, CDR2 YYREEE (reference sequence). The length of the CDR3 is 15 residues.

J is TRBJ1-2 and V is TRBV12-5, with D perhaps TRBD1 (5 bases). The CDR3 is made up of 16 amino acids. Trimming shortened V by 0 bases and J by 4 bases, and 15 bases separated the two germline ends. CDR1 is LGHNT and CDR2 is FRNRAP in the germline V gene. Written as DNA, the CDR3 is TGTGCTAGTGGTTTGGTACCAGGCAGGGAATCCTATGGCTACACCTTC. It specifies CASGLVPGRESYGYTF.

This rearrangement joins TRBV7-9 to TRBJ1-5; D uncertain. The CDR3 has 13 residues. The V and J ends lost 3 bases and 4 bases respectively, with 7 bases between them. Germline assignment: CDR1 SEHNR and CDR2 FQNEAQ (reference sequence). CDR3 DNA: TGTGCCAGCAGCTTGGAGGCTAATCAGCCCCAGCATTTT. Amino acids: CASSLEANQPQHF.

The chain combines TRBV27 with TRBJ2-1; D perhaps matches TRBD2 (6 bases). The CDR3 has 12 residues. Trimming took 2 bases from V and 15 from J, leaving 14 bases between them. CDR1 MNHEY and CDR2 SMNVEV come from the germline V gene (reference sequence). The CDR3: CASSLGRGVRFF. As DNA, the CDR3 is TGTGCCAGCAGTTTAGGGCGGGGCGTTAGGTTCTTC.

The chain joins TRBV19 to TRBJ1-1, with 9 nucleotides matching TRBD1. Unmatched junction bases numbered 11, after V lost 4 bases and J lost 5 bases. Per germline, CDR1 LNHDA and CDR2 SQIVND (reference sequence). The CDR3 has 16 amino acids. CDR3 protein: CASSRGQGKGWTEAFF. In DNA form, the CDR3 reads TGTGCCAGTAGTAGAGGACAGGGGAAAGGATGGACTGAAGCTTTCTTT.

The V and J genes are TRBV28 and TRBJ1-2; 7 nucleotides match TRBD1. V shed 1 base, J shed 6 bases, and the junction held 5 bases outside the gene matches. Per germline, CDR1 MDHEN and CDR2 SYDVKM. CDR3 length: 14 residues. The CDR3 DNA sequence: TGTGCCAGCAGTTTATTATGGGACAGCGATGGCTACACCTTC. Protein product: CASSLLWDSDGYTF.

The chain has TRBV28 and TRBJ2-5, with D possibly matching TRBD1 (6 bases). Between the trimmed V and J ends, which lost 2 bases and 3 bases, there was a span of 16 bases. CDR3 size: 16 residues. Per germline, CDR1 MDHEN and CDR2 SYDVKM. CDR3 loop: CASSLPLPGQKETQYF. Written as DNA, the CDR3 is TGTGCCAGCAGTTTACCACTTCCAGGACAGAAAGAGACCCAGTACTTC.

The chain has TRBV5-1 and TRBJ2-3, with unresolved D. The V end lost 0 bases, the J end lost 1 base, and 9 bases lay between the germline ends. The CDR3 covers 15 residues. Germline V lookup: CDR1 SGHRS, CDR2 YFSETQ. CDR3 coding DNA: TGCGCCAGCAGCTTGGAAAGGGCCCGCACAGATACGCAGTATTTT. The encoded protein is CASSLERARTDTQYF.

The chain has TRBV27 and TRBJ1-2, with 7 positions matching TRBD1. Germline V gene sequence: CDR1 MNHEY, CDR2 SMNVEV (reference sequence). Losses at the gene ends were 5 bases for V and 2 bases for J; bases not matched to a gene: 8. The CDR3 totals 15 residues. In nucleotides, the CDR3 is TGTGCCAGCAGTCCTAGACCGGGACAGAACTATGGCTACACCTTC. This translates into CASSPRPGQNYGYTF.